The next 7 T cell receptor beta chains were all read from a single sample in a study of blood T cell repertoires in COVID-19. Sequencing was performed with immunoSEQ multiplex PCR; in TCRdb, only in-frame clones are kept and a portion is missing. The sample shows tens of thousands of clones, approximately 89% of them seen only once. The sequencing sample was made of peripheral blood. The receptors come from a woman older than 75 with acute or convalescent COVID-19.

This clone showed up just once. This chain joins TRBV24-1 and TRBJ2-1; D ambiguous. The germline gives CDR1 KGHDR, CDR2 SFDVKD. The CDR3 loop spans 14 amino acids. Trimming took 3 bases from V and 9 from J, leaving 14 bases between them. CDR3 in amino acids: CATSDASPKSEQFF. CDR3 DNA sequence: TGTGCCACCAGTGATGCCTCTCCTAAGAGTGAGCAGTTCTTC.

The rearrangement links TRBV19 to TRBJ2-5; D unclear. With 6 bases removed from V and 6 bases from J, the gap between germline ends came to 14 bases. CDR1 and CDR2 (germline): LNHDA, SQIVND (reference sequence). The CDR3 runs to 13 residues. The CDR3 DNA reads as TGTGCCAGTAGCTTTGTTGAGGCGCAGACCCAGTACTTC. Residues: CASSFVEAQTQYF.

The chain employs TRBV6-2 or TRBV6-3 and TRBJ1-5; D not certain. The CDR3 is 12 residues long. Germline loops: CDR1 MNHEY, CDR2 SVGEGT. The V and J ends lost 4 bases and 6 bases respectively, with 7 bases between them. The CDR3 DNA sequence: TGTGCCAGCAGTTCTGGGAGTCAGCCCCAGCATTTT. This translates into CASSSGSQPQHF.

This clone appeared a few times. The chain uses TRBV4-1 and TRBJ2-7; the match to TRBD1 covers 7 bases. The trim removed 7 bases at V and 2 bases at J, leaving 5 bases unmatched. The CDR3 runs to 13 residues. The germline gives CDR1 MGHRA, CDR2 YSYEKL. Written as DNA, the CDR3 is TGCGCCAGCACAACAGGGGATCCCTACGAGCAGTACTTC. It is translated as CASTTGDPYEQYF.

The chain couples TRBV30 to TRBJ1-2, with 9 bases fitting TRBD1. V was pared by 3 bases and J by 5 bases, with 7 bases of the junction left unmatched. Germline lookup yields CDR1 GTSNPN and CDR2 SVGIG (reference sequence). CDR3 length equals 14 residues. The CDR3 is CAWRDRGGKYGYTF. CDR3 bases: TGTGCCTGGAGGGACAGGGGTGGGAAATATGGCTACACCTTC.

V and J are TRBV7-6 and TRBJ2-7, with D unclear. V was clipped by 2 bases and J by 6 bases, with 5 bases between them. Germline CDR1 reads SGHVS; CDR2 reads FNYEAQ. The CDR3 sequence is 11 residues long. The CDR3 DNA reads TGTGCCAGCAGCTTATTATCCGAGCAGTACTTC. Translation: CASSLLSEQYF.

V gene TRBV25-1 combines with J gene TRBJ1-1, with a possible D match to TRBD1 (6 bases). CDR3 size: 14 residues. Trimming cost V 3 bases and J 0 bases, with 8 bases left between them. Per the germline V gene, CDR1 is MGHDK and CDR2 is SYGVNS. CDR3 bases: TGTGCCAGCAGTGATGACAGGTTGAACACTGAAGCTTTCTTT. It specifies CASSDDRLNTEAFF.